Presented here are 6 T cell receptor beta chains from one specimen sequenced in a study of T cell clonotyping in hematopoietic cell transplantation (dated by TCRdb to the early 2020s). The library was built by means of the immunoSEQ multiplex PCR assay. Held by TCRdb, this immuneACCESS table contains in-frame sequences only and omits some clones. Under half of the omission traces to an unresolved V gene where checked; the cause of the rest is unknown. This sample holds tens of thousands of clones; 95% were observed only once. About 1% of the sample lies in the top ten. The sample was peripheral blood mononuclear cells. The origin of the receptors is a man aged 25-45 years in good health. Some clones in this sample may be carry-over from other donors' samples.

CDR3 in DNA: TGTGCCAGTAGTATAGGTGCAGGGAGTTATGAAAAACTGTTTTTT. It encodes CASSIGAGSYEKLFF. V is TRBV19 and J is TRBJ1-4; the D gene is possibly TRBD1 (5 bases). The V gene lost 1 base and the J gene lost 6 bases, with 12 bases spanning the gap. Germline values: CDR1 LNHDA, CDR2 SQIVND (reference sequence). The length of the CDR3 is 15 residues.

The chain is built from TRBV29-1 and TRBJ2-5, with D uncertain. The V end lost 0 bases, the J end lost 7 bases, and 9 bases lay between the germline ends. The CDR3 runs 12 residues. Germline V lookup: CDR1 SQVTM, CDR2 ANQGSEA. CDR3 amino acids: CSVEDLGGTQYF. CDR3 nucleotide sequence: TGCAGCGTTGAAGATCTCGGCGGGACCCAGTACTTC. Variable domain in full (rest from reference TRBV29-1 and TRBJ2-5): SAVISQKPSRDICQRGTSLTIQCQVDSQVTMMFWYRQQPGQSLTLIATANQGSEATYESGFVIDKFPISRPNLTFSTLTVSNMSPEDSSIYLCSVEDLGGTQYFGPGTRLLVL.

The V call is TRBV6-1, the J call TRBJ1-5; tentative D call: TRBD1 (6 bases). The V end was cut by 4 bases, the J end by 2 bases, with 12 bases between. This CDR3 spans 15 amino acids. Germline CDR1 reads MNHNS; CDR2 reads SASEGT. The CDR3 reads CASSGLQGRNQPQHF. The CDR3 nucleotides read TGTGCCAGCAGTGGACTACAGGGACGCAATCAGCCCCAGCATTTT.

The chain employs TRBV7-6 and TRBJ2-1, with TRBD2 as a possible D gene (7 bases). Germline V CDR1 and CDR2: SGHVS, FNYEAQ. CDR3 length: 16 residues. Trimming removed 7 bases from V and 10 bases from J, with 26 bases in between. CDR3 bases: TGTGCCAGCACCCTAGGGGGGCAGGGGCGGGAGCGGGAGCAGTTCTTC. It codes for CASTLGGQGREREQFF. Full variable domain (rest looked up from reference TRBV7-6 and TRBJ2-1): GAGVSQSPRYKVTKRGQDVALRCDPISGHVSLYWYRQALGQGPEFLTYFNYEAQQDKSGLPNDRFSAERPEGSISTLTIQRTEQRDSAMYRCASTLGGQGREREQFFGPGTRLTVL.

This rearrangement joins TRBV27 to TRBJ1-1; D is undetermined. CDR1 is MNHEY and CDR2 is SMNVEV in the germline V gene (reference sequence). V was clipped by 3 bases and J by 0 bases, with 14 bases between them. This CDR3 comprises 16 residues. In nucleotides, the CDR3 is TGTGCCAGCAGTTTTGTAATCCGGGCTCTGAACACTGAAGCTTTCTTT. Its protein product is CASSFVIRALNTEAFF.

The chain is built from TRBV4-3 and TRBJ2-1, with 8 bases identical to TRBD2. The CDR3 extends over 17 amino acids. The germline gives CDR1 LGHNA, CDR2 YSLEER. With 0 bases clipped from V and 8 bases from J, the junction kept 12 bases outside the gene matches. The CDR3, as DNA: TGCGCCAGCAGCCAAGATCGGGGGGGATATCCTCCGGATGAGCAGTTCTTC. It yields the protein CASSQDRGGYPPDEQFF.